This entry describes one T cell receptor beta chain. What it recognizes is unknown. Sequencing used immunoSEQ multiplex PCR; TCRdb keeps in-frame clones, though not all of them. The repertoire holds 25,000 to 35,000 clones, 90% to 95% seen once, with around a quarter in the top ten. This entry is derived from a study of OX40 agonist ivuxolimab in advanced cancers. Study-wide background: Melanoma, hepatocellular carcinoma, head and neck or renal cell cancer occurred in dose-escalation patients.

Any history of autoimmune disease or systemic immunosuppression disqualified patients. Study-wide results and limits: The study did not work out the antigen specificity of the expanded peripheral T cells.

The CDR3 loop spans 17 amino acids. With 7 bases removed from V and 4 bases from J, the gap between germline ends came to 20 bases. Germline V CDR1 and CDR2: MNHEY, SMNVEV (reference sequence). The TCR originated in an adult with an advanced solid tumor such as melanoma, head and neck, liver or kidney cancer. The starting material was CD4+ or CD8+ T cells sorted from blood, obtained in a trial of the OX40 agonist ivuxolimab. V is TRBV27 and J is TRBJ1-6; D perhaps matches TRBD1 (6 bases). CDR3 loop: CASTQRSPGDYNSPLHF. CDR3 nucleotide sequence: TGTGCCAGCACCCAAAGGTCCCCAGGGGATTATAATTCACCCCTCCACTTT.